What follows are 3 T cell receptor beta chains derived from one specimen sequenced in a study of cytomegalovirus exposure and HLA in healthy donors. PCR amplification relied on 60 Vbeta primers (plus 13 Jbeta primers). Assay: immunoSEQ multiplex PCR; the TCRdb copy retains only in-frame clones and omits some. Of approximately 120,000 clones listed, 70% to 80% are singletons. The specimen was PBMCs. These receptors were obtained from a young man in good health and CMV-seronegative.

The CDR3 loop is CASSLEGTSGREKETQYF. The CDR3, as DNA: TGTGCCAGCAGCTTAGAGGGGACTAGCGGGAGGGAGAAAGAGACCCAGTACTTC. This chain links TRBV11-2 with TRBJ2-5, with TRBD2 identical over 16 bases. Germline trimming cut 0 bases from V and 3 bases from J; bases unmatched to any gene: 4. In germline, CDR1 is SGHAT, CDR2 FQNNGV. The CDR3 contains 18 residues.

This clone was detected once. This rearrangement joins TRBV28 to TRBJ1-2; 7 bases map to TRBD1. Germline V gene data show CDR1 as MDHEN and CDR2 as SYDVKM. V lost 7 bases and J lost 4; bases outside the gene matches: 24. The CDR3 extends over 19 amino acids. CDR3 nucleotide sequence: TGTGCCAGCATCCCGACCGGAAGCTTAGGACAGGTCATGAGCTATGGCTACACCTTC. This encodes CASIPTGSLGQVMSYGYTF.

The CDR3: CSARIGAGLFF. The CDR3 DNA is TGCAGTGCTAGGATAGGCGCAGGACTGTTTTTT. This sequence joins TRBV20-1 and TRBJ1-4; D gene unclear. Trimming stripped 3 bases from V and 13 bases from J, with 12 bases between. This CDR3 has 11 amino acids. In germline, CDR1 is DFQATT, CDR2 SNEGSKA (reference sequence).